One and the same sample provided the 28 T cell receptor beta chains below, sequenced in a study of OX40 agonist ivuxolimab in advanced cancers. Some clones are missing from TCRdb's copy, which holds only in-frame ones; the method was immunoSEQ multiplex PCR. The sample shows about 63,000 clones, approximately 90% of them seen only once. Specimen: CD4+ or CD8+ T cells sorted from blood, collected in a trial of the OX40 agonist ivuxolimab. The source of these receptors is an adult with an advanced solid tumor such as melanoma, head and neck, liver or kidney cancer.

The chain joins TRBV7-2 to TRBJ1-4; D uncertain. The ends were cut back, 6 bases at V and 4 bases at J, with 12 bases in the middle. The V gene's germline CDR1 is SGHTA and CDR2 FQGNSA. The CDR3 has 14 amino acids. The CDR3 loop is CASRIDTGNEKLFF. In nucleotides, the CDR3 is TGTGCCAGCAGAATTGACACTGGTAATGAAAAACTGTTTTTT.

The chain employs TRBV5-5 and TRBJ2-1, with D unclear. CDR3 length: 12 amino acids. Trimming shortened V by 3 bases and J by 9 bases, and 10 bases separated the two germline ends. Germline V lookup: CDR1 SGHKS, CDR2 YYEKEE (reference sequence). CDR3 residues: CASSWASSEQFF. In nucleotides, the CDR3 is TGTGCCAGCAGCTGGGCTAGTTCTGAGCAGTTCTTC.

This chain joins TRBV15 and TRBJ1-4, with a weak D call TRBD1 (6 bases). Germline V gene data show CDR1 as LNHNV and CDR2 as YYDKDF (reference sequence). With 0 bases removed from V and 0 bases from J, the gap between germline ends came to 20 bases. This CDR3 has 20 amino acids. CDR3 in amino acids: CATSRDTLSRGVATNEKLFF. The CDR3 DNA reads as TGTGCCACCAGCAGAGATACCTTATCCAGGGGCGTCGCAACTAATGAAAAACTGTTTTTT.

The rearrangement uses TRBV7-9 and TRBJ2-2; weak D call: TRBD2 (6 bases). Germline CDR1 SEHNR, CDR2 FQNEAQ (reference sequence). CDR3 length equals 14 residues. V was pared by 0 bases and J by 7 bases, with 9 bases between. In nucleotides, the CDR3 is TGTGCCAGCAGCTTAGCTGGCGGGGTCGGGGAGCTGTTTTTT. Its translation: CASSLAGGVGELFF.

This chain links TRBV6-1 with TRBJ2-5; TRBD1 is a possible D gene (5 bases). The V and J ends lost 1 base and 5 bases respectively, with 14 bases between them. The CDR3 runs 15 residues. The germline V gene has CDR1 MNHNS and CDR2 SASEGT. CDR3 in DNA: TGTGCCAGCAGTGAAGTCCCCCAGGGAAGGGAGACCCAGTACTTC. It specifies CASSEVPQGRETQYF.

J is TRBJ1-6 and V is TRBV28; D gene ambiguous. Germline CDR1 reads MDHEN; CDR2 reads SYDVKM. The ends were cut back, 6 bases at V and 4 bases at J, with 7 bases in the middle. The CDR3 extends over 13 amino acids. The DNA of the CDR3 is TGTGCCAGCAGGTCTCAGTATAATTCACCCCTCCACTTT. Translated, it gives CASRSQYNSPLHF.

The chain combines TRBV19 with TRBJ2-1, with 7 bases fitting TRBD1. J lost 3 bases, V lost 7 bases, and 9 bases had no gene match. Germline CDR1 LNHDA, CDR2 SQIVND (reference sequence). This CDR3 has 15 residues. The CDR3: CASTPTGTVYNEQFF. In DNA, the CDR3 is TGTGCCAGTACCCCGACTGGGACAGTCTACAATGAGCAGTTCTTC.

This chain connects TRBV2 to TRBJ1-2; the D gene is possibly TRBD1 (5 bases). This CDR3 has 13 amino acids. Germline CDR1 is SNHLY and CDR2 is FYNNEI. V gave up 3 bases and J gave up 2 bases, with 7 bases separating them. The CDR3 nucleotides are TGTGCCAGCAGTGATACAGGCAACTATGGCTACACCTTC. It translates to CASSDTGNYGYTF. Supplemented by reference TRBV2 and TRBJ1-2, the full variable domain reads EPEVTQTPSHQVTQMGQEVILRCVPISNHLYFYWYRQILGQKVEFLVSFYNNEISEKSEIFDDQFSVERPDGSNFTLKIRSTKLEDSAMYFCASSDTGNYGYTFGSGTRLTVV.

V and J are TRBV7-6 and TRBJ1-1, with D hard to call. V was cut by 1 base and J by 7 bases, with 10 bases left in between. The CDR3 totals 13 residues. Germline values: CDR1 SGHVS, CDR2 FNYEAQ. CDR3 region: CASSLGQTGEAFF. DNA for the CDR3: TGTGCCAGCAGCTTAGGTCAGACGGGTGAAGCTTTCTTT.

The chain links TRBV4-1 to TRBJ2-7; no clear D. CDR1 and CDR2 (germline): MGHRA, YSYEKL. The CDR3 consists of 16 residues. V lost 0 bases to trimming and J lost 5 bases, with 17 bases between them. CDR3 in amino acids: CASSQDMGHLSNEQYF. CDR3 in DNA: TGCGCCAGCAGCCAAGATATGGGTCACCTATCCAACGAGCAGTACTTC.

The chain combines TRBV15 with TRBJ1-1; D might be TRBD1 (6 bases). This CDR3 contains 14 residues. The V end lost 1 base, the J end lost 5 bases, and 11 bases lay between the germline ends. Looked up from germline, CDR1 is LNHNV and CDR2 is YYDKDF (reference sequence). The CDR3 is CATSRVIQGTEAFF. The CDR3 DNA sequence: TGTGCCACCAGCAGAGTTATACAGGGAACTGAAGCTTTCTTT.

The rearrangement joins TRBV11-2 to TRBJ2-7; perhaps TRBD1 as D (6 bases). The CDR3 runs to 19 residues. V gave up 1 base and J gave up 3 bases, with 25 bases separating them. CDR1 and CDR2 (germline): SGHAT, FQNNGV. For the CDR3, the DNA is TGTGCCAGCAGCTTAGCTTCGTTTGTGCAGCGCAGGGGCTTCTACGAGCAGTACTTC. Translation: CASSLASFVQRRGFYEQYF.

Note on this clone: An end of the junction differs from the germline gene, which may be a read error. The V call is TRBV15, the J call TRBJ2-5, with a weak D call TRBD1 (7 bases). Germline CDR1 LNHNV, CDR2 YYDKDF (reference sequence). The CDR3 is made up of 13 amino acids. CDR3 residues: CATSTTRAGQLHF. The CDR3 DNA is TGTGCCACCAGCACGACCCGGGCGGGACAGCTTCACTTC.

This chain links TRBV7-3 with TRBJ2-3, with D unresolved. V dropped 0 bases and J dropped 1 base, with 8 bases sitting between them. Germline assignment: CDR1 SGHTA and CDR2 FQGTGA. CDR3 size: 15 residues. The CDR3 coding sequence is TGTGCCAGCAGCTTAACGGGTTCAGGCACAGATACGCAGTATTTT. Translation gives CASSLTGSGTDTQYF.

V gene TRBV18 combines with J gene TRBJ2-7; possibly TRBD1 or TRBD2 for D (5 bases each). With 1 base removed from V and 3 bases from J, the gap between germline ends came to 13 bases. The CDR3 is 15 amino acids. CDR1 and CDR2 (germline): KGHSH, LQKENI. CDR3 bases: TGTGCCAGCTCACCACGGCTTACAGGAGGCTACGAGCAGTACTTC. Protein product: CASSPRLTGGYEQYF.

This clone appeared once. This chain uses TRBV6-1 with TRBJ2-7; TRBD2 aligns across 15 bases. This CDR3 has 13 amino acids. The V gene end was trimmed by 10 bases and the J gene end by 7 bases; junction bases not matched to a gene: 5. CDR1 and CDR2 (germline): MNHNS, SASEGT. CDR3 DNA sequence: TGTGCCACCCAAGGGACTAGCGGGAGGGAGCAGTACTTC. Encoded protein: CATQGTSGREQYF.

The J gene is TRBJ2-7, the V gene TRBV5-6, with TRBD2 matching 7 bases. Germline trimming cut 1 base from V and 1 base from J; bases unmatched to any gene: 17. Germline values: CDR1 SGHDT, CDR2 YYEEEE. CDR3 length equals 19 residues. CDR3 loop: CASSLSVGIGGDWSYEQYF. The DNA of the CDR3 is TGTGCCAGCAGCTTGTCCGTTGGCATTGGGGGGGATTGGTCCTACGAGCAGTACTTC.

This sequence joins TRBV19 and TRBJ2-1; D is possibly TRBD2 (6 bases). Germline V gene lookup returns CDR1 LNHDA and CDR2 SQIVND (reference sequence). Trimming shortened V by 0 bases and J by 3 bases, and 15 bases separated the two germline ends. The CDR3 loop spans 17 amino acids. Here the CDR3 reads CASSIDPGDSDYNEQFF. CDR3 sequence (DNA): TGTGCCAGTAGTATAGATCCCGGGGACTCAGACTACAATGAGCAGTTCTTC.

This rearrangement joins TRBV19 to TRBJ1-5; D unclear. Germline V CDR1 and CDR2: LNHDA, SQIVND (reference sequence). The CDR3 runs to 14 residues. Trimming removed 3 bases at V and 6 bases at J, with 12 bases between. The CDR3, as DNA: TGTGCCAGTAGTATTTGGGGATCGGCTCAGCCCCAGCATTTT. It specifies CASSIWGSAQPQHF. Variable domain in full (rest from reference TRBV19 and TRBJ1-5): DGGITQSPKYLFRKEGQNVTLSCEQNLNHDAMYWYRQDPGQGLRLIYYSQIVNDFQKGDIAEGYSVSREKKESFPLTVTSAQKNPTAFYLCASSIWGSAQPQHFGDGTRLSIL.

The V gene is TRBV7-9, the J gene TRBJ1-5; the match to TRBD1 covers 8 bases. Germline CDR1 and CDR2: SEHNR and FQNEAQ (reference sequence). J lost 1 base, V lost 5 bases, and 7 bases had no gene match. CDR3 length equals 16 residues. CDR3 region: CASSPGQGESNQPQHF. The CDR3 DNA is TGTGCCAGCAGCCCAGGACAGGGTGAGAGCAATCAGCCCCAGCATTTT.

The chain's CDR3 is CASSEPRTFGTQYF. The DNA for the CDR3 is TGTGCCAGCAGTGAACCCCGGACATTTGGGACCCAGTACTTC. The V call is TRBV6-1, the J call TRBJ2-5; a weak D match, TRBD1 (5 bases). The V gene lost 2 bases and the J gene lost 7 bases, with 14 bases spanning the gap. Germline V gene data show CDR1 as MNHNS and CDR2 as SASEGT. CDR3 length equals 14 residues.

J is TRBJ1-1 and V is TRBV7-2; D not resolved. The CDR3 covers 14 residues. V was trimmed by 2 bases and J by 7 bases, leaving 14 bases between them. Germline CDR1 is SGHTA and CDR2 is FQGNSA. The CDR3 spells CASSLYGPTFEAFF. CDR3 in DNA: TGTGCCAGCAGCTTATACGGGCCCACTTTTGAAGCTTTCTTT.

V gene TRBV21-1 combines with J gene TRBJ2-5; TRBD2 is taken as the D call from the table, unchecked against the DNA. TRBV21-1 is flagged as a pseudogene. This CDR3 comprises 15 residues. CDR3 DNA sequence: TGTGCCAGCAGCAAAGAACTAGCGGGGGCAGAGACCCAGTACTTC. Amino acid sequence: CASSKELAGAETQYF.

The rearrangement links TRBV6-6 to TRBJ1-5; weak D call: TRBD1 (6 bases). Germline CDR1 reads MNHNY; CDR2 reads SVGAGI (reference sequence). The CDR3 has 13 residues. V was shortened by 7 bases and J by 5 bases, with 12 bases between the two germline ends. CDR3 sequence reads: CASNLRGDQPQHF. For the CDR3, the DNA is TGTGCCAGCAATTTAAGGGGGGATCAGCCCCAGCATTTT.

This sequence joins TRBV7-8 and TRBJ2-5, with D maybe TRBD2 (7 bases). Germline CDR1 SGHVS, CDR2 FQNEAQ. Trimming took off 5 bases at V and 4 bases at J, with 20 bases between the two ends. The CDR3 is made up of 16 amino acids. Here the CDR3 reads CASSPRRGGASETQYF. For the CDR3, the DNA is TGTGCCAGCAGCCCCAGGAGGGGGGGGGCCTCAGAGACCCAGTACTTC.

In regard to this clone: The sample has other DNA sequences that encode this CDR3 too. The chain has TRBV10-3 and TRBJ2-5, with 7 positions matching TRBD1. Germline V gene data show CDR1 as ENHRY and CDR2 as SYGVKD. The CDR3 is 13 residues long. The V segment lost 8 bases and the J segment 2 bases; nucleotides outside the gene matches: 5. In DNA, the CDR3 is TGTGCCATCCGAAGGGGGCTTCAAGAGACCCAGTACTTC. Translation gives CAIRRGLQETQYF.

The V gene is TRBV5-5, the J gene TRBJ1-1; D perhaps matches TRBD1 (6 bases). This CDR3 region has 13 residues. Germline values: CDR1 SGHKS, CDR2 YYEKEE (reference sequence). V was trimmed by 6 bases and J by 8 bases, leaving 17 bases between them. The CDR3 nucleotides are TGTGCCAGCACCCTCGGGGGGCGGGCCGAAGCTTTCTTT. Its translation: CASTLGGRAEAFF.

The CDR3 reads CASSLGPGTGELFF. The CDR3 DNA is TGCGCCAGCAGCTTGGGTCCCGGGACCGGGGAGCTGTTTTTT. The chain combines TRBV5-1 with TRBJ2-2; the D is unclear. This CDR3 comprises 14 residues. CDR1 SGHRS and CDR2 YFSETQ come from the germline V gene. Between the trimmed V and J ends, which lost 0 bases and 5 bases, there was a span of 8 bases.